This T cell receptor (beta chain) was profiled in a study of Graves' ophthalmopathy and Graves' hyperthyroidism. Looking at the study overall: At initial diagnosis, peripheral blood was obtained, and this preceded any treatment. Findings and limits, study-wide: Blood also harbored most expanded thyroid clonotypes above 0.001 frequency.

CDR1 LGHNT and CDR2 FRNRAP come from the germline V gene. The CDR3 length is 13 residues. Germline trimming cut 4 bases from V and 5 bases from J; bases unmatched to any gene: 2. RNA served as the template for amplifying TCR beta CDR3 regions. Second-round multiplex PCR came after a first-round RT-PCR that employed HTBI primers. MiXCR, applied by TCRdb to the multiplex PCR reads, yields one record per CDR3 protein. The data show hundreds of thousands of distinct CDR3 sequences, over 13% seen once. This clonotype was counted many times. Its specificity is not known. Ophthalmopathy-affected donors exhibited moderate-to-severe activity, CAS ≥3, NOSPECS ≥4, and duration under 3 months. An approximately 10 ml volume of fresh peripheral blood provided the PBMCs.

The specimen sequenced was blood. This sequence was found in a woman younger than 45 with Graves' ophthalmopathy. The chain uses TRBV12-5 and TRBJ1-1; 9 nucleotides agree with TRBD1. The CDR3 DNA is TGTGCTAGTGGTTGGACAGGGGAAACTGAAGCTTTCTTT. Amino acid sequence: CASGWTGETEAFF.